Presented here are 20 T cell receptor beta chains from one specimen sequenced in a study of Graves' ophthalmopathy and Graves' hyperthyroidism. RNA served as the template for amplifying TCR beta CDR3 regions. A first-round RT-PCR used HTBI primers, followed by a second-round multiplex PCR. TCRdb redid the calling of the multiplex PCR reads with MiXCR, one entry per CDR3 protein. The sample contains some 240,000 distinct CDR3 sequences, 40% to 50% of which appear only once. The sequencing sample was made of peripheral blood. The origin of the receptors is an adult man with Graves' ophthalmopathy.

This rearrangement joins TRBV12-3 or TRBV12-4 to TRBJ1-3, with D unresolved. V lost 2 bases and J 0 bases, leaving 8 bases between the germline ends. This CDR3 has 15 residues. CDR3 residues: CASSLRLNSGNTIYF. CDR3 in DNA: TGTGCCAGCAGTTTACGACTCAACTCTGGAAACACCATATATTTT.

This clonotype has more than one count but fewer than ten. This sequence joins TRBV10-3 and TRBJ2-7; TRBD2 matches at 9 bases. The J segment lost 3 bases and the V segment lost 7 bases, leaving 7 bases of the junction unmatched. CDR3 length: 14 amino acids. CDR1 and CDR2 from the germline V gene are ENHRY and SYGVKD. CDR3 residues: CAINSNSGGYEQYF. CDR3 nucleotide sequence: TGTGCCATCAATTCTAATAGCGGGGGCTACGAGCAGTACTTC.

This clonotype was picked up a small number of times. CDR3 amino acids: CASLRLTEAFF. The CDR3, as DNA: TGTGCCAGCCTCAGGTTAACTGAAGCTTTCTTT. This chain connects TRBV2 to TRBJ1-1; D is undetermined. V was trimmed by 8 bases and J by 5 bases, leaving 9 bases between them. The germline gives CDR1 SNHLY, CDR2 FYNNEI. The CDR3 length is 11 residues.

A few counts support this clonotype. V is TRBV7-9 and J is TRBJ2-7, with 7 bases matching TRBD2. V lost 4 bases to trimming and J lost 5 bases; unmatched junction nucleotides: 14. The CDR3 length is 16 residues. Germline V gives CDR1 SEHNR, CDR2 FQNEAQ (reference sequence). This chain's CDR3 is CASSSPPGRGVDEQYF. CDR3 DNA: TGTGCCAGCAGCTCCCCTCCTGGGAGGGGAGTCGACGAGCAGTACTTC.

Comments on this clonotype: The junction shows a germline mismatch at one end, possibly a read error. The V gene is TRBV4-1, the J gene TRBJ2-5; 8 bases are a match to TRBD2. The germline CDR1 and CDR2 sequences are MGHRA and YSYEKL. The CDR3 contains 14 residues. CDR3 bases: TGTGCCAGCAGCCAAGCGGGAGTCGGAGAGACCCAGTACTTC. It translates to CASSQAGVGETQYF.

Turning to this clonotype: A read error may produce the germline difference seen at one junction end. The chain carries TRBV2 and TRBJ2-5; D is uncertain. Germline V lookup: CDR1 SNHLY, CDR2 FYNNEI. The CDR3 has 13 residues. CDR3 protein: CAGRRAFQETQYF. DNA of the CDR3: TGTGCCGGCAGAAGGGCGTTCCAAGAGACCCAGTACTTC. Full variable domain (remainder filled in from reference TRBV2 and TRBJ2-5): EPEVTQTPSHQVTQMGQEVILRCVPISNHLYFYWYRQILGQKVEFLVSFYNNEISEKSEIFDDQFSVERPDGSNFTLKIRSTKLEDSAMYFCAGRRAFQETQYFGPGTRLLVL.

This chain connects TRBV20-1 to TRBJ2-5; 13 bases align to TRBD2. Trimming cost V 6 bases and J 3 bases; bases outside gene matches: 7. There are 15 residues in the CDR3. CDR1 is DFQATT and CDR2 is SNEGSKA in the germline V gene (reference sequence). CDR3 in DNA: TGCAGTGCCATCTTACTAGCGGGGGGGAAAGAGACCCAGTACTTC. It codes for CSAILLAGGKETQYF.

This rearrangement joins TRBV2 to TRBJ1-2, with a possible D match to TRBD1 (5 bases). Germline-derived CDR1 and CDR2 are SNHLY and FYNNEI. V was trimmed by 7 bases and J by 12 bases, leaving 21 bases between them. The CDR3 extends over 13 amino acids. The DNA for the CDR3 is TGTGCCAGCAAGGGCCGGGACCTGTACTCCGACACCTTC. Its protein is CASKGRDLYSDTF.

CDR3 nucleotides: TGCAGTGCTAGTTTACAGGGGATTAGCGGCTACACCTTC. This encodes CSASLQGISGYTF. The V call is TRBV20-1, the J call TRBJ1-2; 7 bases fit TRBD1. The ends lost 3 bases at V and 8 bases at J; junction bases unmatched: 9. Germline V gene lookup returns CDR1 DFQATT and CDR2 SNEGSKA (reference sequence). This CDR3 is built from 13 residues.

The V call is TRBV9, the J call TRBJ1-1; weak D call: TRBD1 (6 bases). The CDR3 length is 14 residues. The germline CDR1 and CDR2 sequences are SGDLS and YYNGEE. The V and J ends lost 0 bases and 5 bases respectively, with 11 bases between them. The CDR3 sequence: CASSVASGETEAFF. The CDR3 DNA reads as TGTGCCAGCAGCGTAGCGTCAGGGGAAACTGAAGCTTTCTTT.

This clonotype was observed at least ten times. The chain couples TRBV11-3 to TRBJ2-5; D not certain. V was clipped by 2 bases and J by 1 base, with 8 bases between them. The CDR3 extends over 14 amino acids. Germline CDR1 SGHNT, CDR2 YENEEA. The CDR3 spells CASSLSPSQETQYF. In DNA form, the CDR3 reads TGTGCCAGCAGCTTATCGCCTAGCCAAGAGACCCAGTACTTC.

The J gene is TRBJ1-5, the V gene TRBV2, with a tentative D call TRBD1 (6 bases). The CDR3 is 14 residues long. V lost 6 bases and J lost 3, with 12 bases in between. Germline V lookup: CDR1 SNHLY, CDR2 FYNNEI. The CDR3 here is CASRQQGINQPQHF. The CDR3 bases are TGTGCCAGCAGACAACAGGGAATCAATCAGCCCCAGCATTTT.

The chain joins TRBV6-2 or TRBV6-3 to TRBJ2-7; the D call may be TRBD1 or TRBD2 (5 bases each). The better agreement between TRBJ2-1 and the DNA end casts doubt on the J call. Germline V lookup: CDR1 MNHEY, CDR2 SVGEGT. The CDR3 sequence is 13 residues long. In DNA form, the CDR3 reads TGTGCCAGCAGTTACGAGGGGTACAATGAGCAGTTCTTC. Translating it yields CASSYEGYNEQFF.

This clonotype occurred a few times. This sequence joins TRBV5-4 and TRBJ1-2; D not certain. Trimming removed 5 bases from V and 3 bases from J, with 14 bases in between. In germline, CDR1 is SGHNT, CDR2 YYREEE (reference sequence). The length of the CDR3 is 14 residues. The CDR3 loop is CASRLSGGHYGYTF. The CDR3 DNA reads as TGTGCCAGCAGGTTGTCAGGTGGGCACTATGGCTACACCTTC.

This clonotype was seen more than once but under ten times. The gene calls are TRBV7-2 and TRBJ2-7; D possibly corresponds to TRBD2 (5 bases). Germline V lookup: CDR1 SGHTA, CDR2 FQGNSA. V lost 8 bases and J lost 0, with 8 bases in between. The CDR3 loop spans 12 amino acids. This CDR3 reads CASSDYSYEQYF. CDR3 bases: TGTGCCAGCTCCGACTACTCCTACGAGCAGTACTTC. The full variable domain, its missing parts supplied by reference TRBV7-2 and TRBJ2-7, is GAGVSQSPSNKVTEKGKDVELRCDPISGHTALYWYRQSLGQGLEFLIYFQGNSAPDKSGLPSDRFSAERTGGSVSTLTIQRTQQEDSAVYLCASSDYSYEQYFGPGTRLTVT.

The V and J genes are TRBV20-1 and TRBJ1-5; perhaps TRBD1 as D (6 bases). Trimming pared 5 bases from V and 1 base from J, leaving 15 bases between. Germline V gene lookup returns CDR1 DFQATT and CDR2 SNEGSKA (reference sequence). The CDR3 covers 15 residues. CDR3: CSASPTGQSNQPQHF. The CDR3, as DNA: TGCAGTGCTTCTCCGACAGGTCAGAGCAATCAGCCCCAGCATTTT.

The table lists this clonotype with a count of one. Here the CDR3 reads CASSLGGANYEQYF. In DNA, the CDR3 is TGTGCCAGCAGCTTAGGGGGGGCGAACTACGAGCAGTACTTC. The chain joins TRBV9 to TRBJ2-7; possible D gene TRBD2, 7 bases. Looked up from germline, CDR1 is SGDLS and CDR2 is YYNGEE. The CDR3 runs to 14 residues. Trimming took off 4 bases at V and 3 bases at J, with 14 bases between the two ends.

This clonotype was recorded at least ten times. The chain's CDR3 is CATSRDRNSPLHF. The CDR3 DNA sequence: TGTGCCACCAGCAGAGATCGAAATTCACCCCTCCACTTT. The chain joins TRBV15 to TRBJ1-6, with no clear D. CDR1 is LNHNV and CDR2 is YYDKDF in the germline V gene (reference sequence). V shed 0 bases and J shed 7 bases, with 4 bases lying between them. This CDR3 has 13 residues.

This clonotype was seen a handful of times. The chain is built from TRBV15 and TRBJ2-5; D possibly corresponds to TRBD1 (6 bases). Germline-derived CDR1 and CDR2 are LNHNV and YYDKDF (reference sequence). CDR3 length: 17 residues. V lost 0 bases to trimming and J lost 5 bases, with 19 bases between them. CDR3 sequence reads: CATSRDLEQGWYETQYF. DNA of the CDR3: TGTGCCACCAGCAGAGATTTGGAACAGGGATGGTATGAGACCCAGTACTTC.

J is TRBJ1-2 and V is TRBV5-4, with a tentative D call TRBD1 (5 bases). The CDR3 has 14 amino acids. V was pared by 3 bases and J by 2 bases, with 11 bases between. CDR1 is SGHNT and CDR2 is YYREEE in the germline V gene (reference sequence). CDR3 sequence: CASSSTRGNYGYTF. The CDR3 coding sequence is TGTGCCAGCAGCTCGACACGGGGGAACTATGGCTACACCTTC.